The text below deals with one T cell receptor (beta chain). Its antigen is undetermined. Sequencing used immunoSEQ multiplex PCR; TCRdb keeps in-frame clones, though not all of them. The sample yields roughly 12,000 clones, 65% to 80% seen once. These data originate in a study of graft-versus-host responses after intestinal transplantation. Study observations and caveats: GvH clones turned up in recipient marrow; some had shown up first in ileum or blood. Early post-transplant declines in HvG were associated with peak levels of circulating GvH clones.

The germline V gene encodes CDR1 MGHDK and CDR2 SYGVNS. This CDR3 region has 13 residues. Trimming pared 2 bases from V and 4 bases from J, leaving 9 bases between. The chain uses TRBV25-1 and TRBJ2-7, with D perhaps TRBD2 (6 bases). The TCR comes from a human patient who received an intestinal transplant, so some T cells may come from the graft donor. The input for sequencing was PBMCs, taken around 490 days after intestinal transplant. The CDR3 bases are TGTGCCAGCAGTGAAGGAGGGATATACGAGCAGTACTTC. Translating it yields CASSEGGIYEQYF.